These 28 T cell receptor beta chains share one sample of origin, sequenced in a study of T cell changes during pregnancy in multiple sclerosis. The data were produced by immunoSEQ multiplex PCR, yet TCRdb's version contains in-frame clones alone and is incomplete. The repertoire holds some 67,000 clones, about 90% seen once, with 2.3% in the top ten. Sequenced material: peripheral blood, taken in the first trimester of pregnancy. Receptor source: a female donor with multiple sclerosis, enrolled in a pregnancy study.

This clone was recorded only once. The rearrangement joins TRBV27 to TRBJ2-3; D gene uncertain. Germline assignment: CDR1 MNHEY and CDR2 SMNVEV (reference sequence). The V end was cut by 3 bases, the J end by 2 bases, with 9 bases between. This CDR3 has 14 residues. The CDR3 is CASSFRLYTDTQYF. DNA for the CDR3: TGTGCCAGCAGTTTCAGGTTATACACAGATACGCAGTATTTT.

The table lists this clone with a count of one. The chain recombines TRBV19 with TRBJ2-7; D gene ambiguous. CDR1 and CDR2 from the germline V gene are LNHDA and SQIVND (reference sequence). The CDR3 is made up of 13 amino acids. V lost 1 base to trimming and J lost 5 bases, with 9 bases between them. The CDR3 bases are TGTGCCAGTAGTATAGCCGACAACAACGAGCAGTACTTC. Residues: CASSIADNNEQYF.

The chain has TRBV25-1 and TRBJ2-3, with D perhaps matching TRBD2 (6 bases). Trimming pared 6 bases from V and 3 bases from J, leaving 22 bases between. The CDR3 covers 17 residues. Germline lookup yields CDR1 MGHDK and CDR2 SYGVNS. In DNA form, the CDR3 reads TGTGCCAGCAGAAGGTCGGGGGTTTCTTCCAGGACAGATACGCAGTATTTT. It yields the protein CASRRSGVSSRTDTQYF.

V and J are TRBV5-1 and TRBJ2-7, with D maybe TRBD1 (5 bases). This CDR3 spans 13 amino acids. Germline V gene sequence: CDR1 SGHRS, CDR2 YFSETQ. The germline V and J ends were trimmed by 6 bases and 6 bases, with 16 bases remaining between them. The CDR3 bases are TGCGCCAGCAATGGCAACTGGGGCACCGAGCAGTACTTC. Translating it yields CASNGNWGTEQYF.

This chain joins TRBV5-1 and TRBJ2-1; a weak D match, TRBD1 (5 bases). V was pared by 6 bases and J by 6 bases, with 13 bases between. This CDR3 region has 13 residues. From germline, CDR1 is SGHRS and CDR2 YFSETQ. The CDR3 coding sequence is TGCGCCAGCACCCTCTGGCAGGGCAATGAGCAGTTCTTC. Its protein is CASTLWQGNEQFF.

CDR3 bases: TGTGCCAGCAGCCTGACGGGACAGGGGAGCGGTCAGCCCCAGCATTTT. It translates to CASSLTGQGSGQPQHF. The V and J genes are TRBV7-2 and TRBJ1-5; 10 positions agree with TRBD1. This CDR3 has 16 residues. Trimming took 5 bases from V and 6 from J; bases not matched to a gene: 10. Germline V lookup: CDR1 SGHTA, CDR2 FQGNSA.

CDR3 in amino acids: CSVDKGVSTGELFF. DNA of the CDR3: TGCAGCGTTGACAAGGGGGTGTCCACCGGGGAGCTGTTTTTT. The chain employs TRBV29-1 and TRBJ2-2; maybe TRBD1 (6 bases). Trimming left V 3 bases short and J 4 bases short, with 12 bases between. Germline lookup yields CDR1 SQVTM and CDR2 ANQGSEA. There are 14 residues in the CDR3.

J is TRBJ1-5 and V is TRBV28, with 9 bases matching TRBD1. V lost 4 bases and J lost 0; bases outside the gene matches: 10. There are 18 residues in the CDR3. Germline V lookup: CDR1 MDHEN, CDR2 SYDVKM. The CDR3 reads CASSSTGGIPHSNQPQHF. The CDR3 nucleotides are TGTGCCAGCAGTTCAACAGGGGGCATCCCTCATAGCAATCAGCCCCAGCATTTT. Supplemented by reference TRBV28 and TRBJ1-5, the full variable domain reads DVKVTQSSRYLVKRTGEKVFLECVQDMDHENMFWYRQDPGLGLRLIYFSYDVKMKEKGDIPEGYSVSREKKERFSLILESASTNQTSMYLCASSSTGGIPHSNQPQHFGDGTRLSIL.

V usage is TRBV28 and J usage is TRBJ2-7, with 10 nucleotides matching TRBD2. Per the germline V gene, CDR1 is MDHEN and CDR2 is SYDVKM. The length of the CDR3 is 15 residues. V lost 6 bases, J lost 5 bases, and 10 bases stayed unmatched. The chain's CDR3 is CASRPSSGSGHEQYF. The CDR3 bases are TGTGCCAGCAGACCATCTAGCGGGAGTGGCCACGAGCAGTACTTC.

The gene calls are TRBV19 and TRBJ2-3, with D possibly matching TRBD2 (6 bases). The CDR3 sequence is 14 residues long. Between the trimmed V and J ends, which lost 6 bases and 0 bases, there was a span of 10 bases. Germline V gene sequence: CDR1 LNHDA, CDR2 SQIVND (reference sequence). In nucleotides, the CDR3 is TGTGCCAGTAGAGAGGGGACTAGCACAGATACGCAGTATTTT. It yields the protein CASREGTSTDTQYF.

The chain recombines TRBV2 with TRBJ2-3, with D uncertain. The CDR3 spans 12 residues. CDR1 SNHLY and CDR2 FYNNEI come from the germline V gene. V gave up 5 bases and J gave up 6 bases, with 9 bases separating them. Here the CDR3 reads CASSFNGDTQYF. Here the CDR3 DNA reads TGTGCCAGCAGTTTCAACGGGGATACGCAGTATTTT.

V usage is TRBV19 and J usage is TRBJ2-1; 12 nucleotides line up with TRBD2. V lost 6 bases and J lost 6; bases outside the gene matches: 9. CDR1 is LNHDA, CDR2 SQIVND, per germline (reference sequence). This CDR3 is built from 16 residues. DNA of the CDR3: TGTGCCAGTAGGACGACTAGCGGGAGATGGAGCAATGAGCAGTTCTTC. Its protein is CASRTTSGRWSNEQFF. The entire variable domain, with the rest obtained from reference TRBV19 and TRBJ2-1, is as follows: DGGITQSPKYLFRKEGQNVTLSCEQNLNHDAMYWYRQDPGQGLRLIYYSQIVNDFQKGDIAEGYSVSREKKESFPLTVTSAQKNPTAFYLCASRTTSGRWSNEQFFGPGTRLTVL.

Worth noting for this clone: A junction end diverges from the germline sequence, so it may reflect a read error. V usage is TRBV6-1 and J usage is TRBJ1-1; 7 positions match TRBD1. The V gene's germline CDR1 is MNHNS and CDR2 SASEGT. This CDR3 comprises 14 residues. The DNA of the CDR3 is TGTGCCAGTCGCTTTTCGGGACAGAACCCTGAAGCTTTCTTT. Protein product: CASRFSGQNPEAFF.

The chain links TRBV29-1 to TRBJ2-7; TRBD2 matches 13 bases. Unmatched junction bases numbered 1, after V lost 8 bases and J lost 3 bases. Germline V gene data show CDR1 as SQVTM and CDR2 as ANQGSEA. There are 12 residues in the CDR3. Here the CDR3 reads CSWTSGSYEQYF. CDR3 nucleotides: TGCAGCTGGACTAGCGGGAGCTACGAGCAGTACTTC.

The chain couples TRBV30 to TRBJ1-1, with 8 nucleotides matching TRBD1. The V gene end was trimmed by 2 bases and the J gene end by 4 bases; junction bases not matched to a gene: 3. This CDR3 is 13 amino acids long. Germline lookup yields CDR1 GTSNPN and CDR2 SVGIG (reference sequence). DNA of the CDR3: TGTGCCTGGAGTACACAGGGGGGCACTGAAGCTTTCTTT. This translates into CAWSTQGGTEAFF. Based on the CDR3 plus reference TRBV30 and TRBJ1-1, the full variable domain is SQTIHQWPATLVQPVGSPLSLECTVEGTSNPNLYWYRQAAGRGLQLLFYSVGIGQISSEVPQNLSASRPQDRQFILSSKKLLLSDSGFYLCAWSTQGGTEAFFGQGTRLTVV.

This chain joins TRBV5-6 and TRBJ1-4; D is possibly TRBD1 (5 bases). Trimming took 0 bases from V and 8 from J, leaving 23 bases between them. CDR1 and CDR2 from the germline V gene are SGHDT and YYEEEE. The CDR3 totals 18 residues. The CDR3, as DNA: TGTGCCAGCAGCTTGGGTCGGCAGGGATACTCCGGGCGGGAAAAACTGTTTTTT. Its translation is CASSLGRQGYSGREKLFF.

The chain couples TRBV19 to TRBJ1-3, with a weak D call TRBD1 (5 bases). Germline values: CDR1 LNHDA, CDR2 SQIVND (reference sequence). V was shortened by 7 bases and J by 0 bases, with 13 bases between the two germline ends. This CDR3 has 15 residues. The DNA of the CDR3 is TGTGCCAGTATCGCAGGGCTGAGCTCTGGAAACACCATATATTTT. Its translation: CASIAGLSSGNTIYF.

This clone has a single count. The rearrangement joins TRBV11-2 to TRBJ1-5; 8 nucleotides align to TRBD1. The trim removed 0 bases at V and 6 bases at J, leaving 10 bases unmatched. CDR1 and CDR2 from the germline V gene are SGHAT and FQNNGV. The CDR3 loop spans 17 amino acids. CDR3 nucleotide sequence: TGTGCCAGCAGCTTAGACGGACAGGGTTTAGTGATTCAGCCCCAGCATTTT. It translates to CASSLDGQGLVIQPQHF.

The rearrangement joins TRBV11-2 to TRBJ1-4; D is perhaps TRBD1 (5 bases). The germline V and J ends were trimmed by 4 bases and 7 bases, with 28 bases remaining between them. The CDR3 totals 19 residues. Per the germline V gene, CDR1 is SGHAT and CDR2 is FQNNGV. CDR3 protein: CASSYLGTGTQERSEKLFF. The DNA of the CDR3 is TGTGCCAGCAGCTACCTGGGAACCGGGACTCAGGAGAGGAGTGAAAAACTGTTTTTT.

In DNA, the CDR3 is TGTGCCAGCTCACCAAGGGACAGGGGGAACAATGAGCAGTTCTTC. Translation gives CASSPRDRGNNEQFF. This chain uses TRBV18 with TRBJ2-1; TRBD1 aligns across 11 bases. The CDR3 loop spans 15 amino acids. The germline V gene encodes CDR1 KGHSH and CDR2 LQKENI. The V gene end was trimmed by 2 bases and the J gene end by 5 bases; junction bases not matched to a gene: 2. The full variable domain, completed using reference TRBV18 and TRBJ2-1, is NAGVMQNPRHLVRRRGQEARLRCSPMKGHSHVYWYRQLPEEGLKFMVYLQKENIIDESGMPKERFSAEFPKEGPSILRIQQVVRGDSAAYFCASSPRDRGNNEQFFGPGTRLTVL.

The chain couples TRBV2 to TRBJ2-2, with 8 bases fitting TRBD1. The ends lost 5 bases at V and 4 bases at J; junction bases unmatched: 6. CDR1 and CDR2 (germline): SNHLY, FYNNEI. This CDR3 has 15 amino acids. In DNA, the CDR3 is TGTGCCAGCAGTATCCCGACAGGGGTCACCGGGGAGCTGTTTTTT. It specifies CASSIPTGVTGELFF.

This chain's CDR3 is CASSPLGDSSTDTQYF. DNA of the CDR3: TGTGCCAGCTCGCCTCTTGGGGACTCTAGCACAGATACGCAGTATTTT. The chain recombines TRBV18 with TRBJ2-3, with a tentative D call TRBD2 (6 bases). V dropped 6 bases and J dropped 0 bases, with 16 bases sitting between them. Germline V CDR1 and CDR2: KGHSH, LQKENI. The CDR3 runs 16 residues.

V and J are TRBV5-1 and TRBJ2-7, with D tentatively TRBD2 (7 bases). The CDR3 runs 13 residues. The germline V and J ends were trimmed by 4 bases and 3 bases, with 11 bases remaining between them. Per the germline V gene, CDR1 is SGHRS and CDR2 is YFSETQ. The CDR3 sequence: CASSPGGNYEQYF. In nucleotides, the CDR3 is TGCGCCAGCAGCCCGGGGGGCAACTACGAGCAGTACTTC.

This chain connects TRBV5-1 to TRBJ2-1; weak D call: TRBD2 (6 bases). Trimming took 4 bases from V and 6 from J, leaving 17 bases between them. Germline V CDR1 and CDR2: SGHRS, YFSETQ. The CDR3 is 15 amino acids. The DNA of the CDR3 is TGCGCCAGCAGCCCCGCGGGCGGGACCCTCAATGAGCAGTTCTTC. Amino acid sequence: CASSPAGGTLNEQFF.

The V gene is TRBV5-1, the J gene TRBJ1-6, with TRBD1 as a possible D gene (5 bases). V gave up 4 bases and J gave up 7 bases, with 18 bases separating them. Germline V gene sequence: CDR1 SGHRS, CDR2 YFSETQ. The CDR3 length is 16 residues. The chain's CDR3 is CASSTQGGQGNSPLHF. The CDR3, as DNA: TGCGCCAGCAGCACCCAGGGAGGACAAGGGAATTCACCCCTCCACTTT.

V gene TRBV28 combines with J gene TRBJ1-5; possibly TRBD1 for D (5 bases). V was pared by 7 bases and J by 9 bases, with 16 bases between. The CDR3 has 13 residues. Germline CDR1 MDHEN, CDR2 SYDVKM. The CDR3 sequence is CASNPTVVRPQHF. The CDR3 DNA is TGTGCCAGCAATCCGACAGTCGTTAGGCCCCAGCATTTT.

The genes are TRBV4-2 and TRBJ2-3; the D is unclear. The CDR3 runs 13 residues. The germline V and J ends were trimmed by 2 bases and 2 bases, with 5 bases remaining between them. In germline, CDR1 is LGHNA, CDR2 YNFKEQ. Here the CDR3 reads CASSQLLTDTQYF. The CDR3 DNA is TGTGCCAGCAGCCAACTCCTCACAGATACGCAGTATTTT.

The chain recombines TRBV7-2 with TRBJ1-1, with 9 bases aligning to TRBD1. The CDR3 runs 17 residues. The junction had 5 bases not matched to a gene; V was cut back by 0 bases and J by 0 bases. CDR1 SGHTA and CDR2 FQGNSA come from the germline V gene. CDR3 sequence: CASSLAGQGPLNTEAFF. DNA of the CDR3: TGTGCCAGCAGCTTAGCTGGACAGGGGCCCTTGAACACTGAAGCTTTCTTT.